The 18 T cell receptor beta chains in this list originate from one sample, sequenced in a study of preoperative IRX-2 immunotherapy in early breast cancer (dated by TCRdb to about 2019). The treatment or condition label, read with the paper, signifies: preoperative locoregional IRX-2 cytokine immunotherapy. The method was the immunoSEQ multiplex PCR assay. The table was pulled from immuneACCESS by TCRdb, which kept in-frame rearrangements only. Such tables lose some clones; where checked, under half of the loss comes from unresolved V genes, and the rest has no known cause. Present in this sample are tens of thousands of clones, 70% to 85% of which were seen just once. The ten largest clonotypes hold 3% to 3.5% of the sample. This sample was taken from a patient treated with IRX-2 immunotherapy. These receptors were collected from a human donor with breast cancer.

The V and J genes are TRBV23-1 and TRBJ1-1, with D tentatively TRBD1 (5 bases). Being an ORF, TRBV23-1 has a function that is uncertain. The CDR3 runs 13 residues. Trimming pared 6 bases from V and 4 bases from J, leaving 12 bases between. CDR3: CASSQGTLTEAFF. CDR3 bases: TGCGCCAGCAGCCAAGGGACTCTCACTGAAGCTTTCTTT.

This rearrangement joins TRBV6-8 to TRBJ1-2, with 7 bases lining up with TRBD1. Germline CDR1 reads MNHGY; CDR2 reads SAAAGT. CDR3 length: 16 residues. J gave up 3 bases and V 5 bases, and 12 bases lay outside the gene matches. The CDR3 spells CASSGYNDRADYGYTF. The CDR3 DNA follows: TGTGCCAGCAGTGGTTACAACGACAGGGCTGACTATGGCTACACCTTC.

The V call is TRBV11-3, the J call TRBJ2-7; unclear D gene. Germline assignment: CDR1 SGHNT and CDR2 YENEEA. The V gene lost 3 bases and the J gene lost 0 bases, with 12 bases spanning the gap. The CDR3 is made up of 15 amino acids. CDR3 residues: CASSLFLGNSYEQYF. The CDR3 DNA reads as TGTGCCAGCAGCTTGTTCCTGGGGAACTCCTACGAGCAGTACTTC.

V usage is TRBV15 and J usage is TRBJ2-1; D assignment may be TRBD1 or TRBD2 (5 bases each). Trimming left V 6 bases short and J 10 bases short, with 19 bases between. The CDR3 runs 14 residues. Germline V gene lookup returns CDR1 LNHNV and CDR2 YYDKDF (reference sequence). CDR3 sequence (DNA): TGTGCCACCAGTCCTGTACGGGGCCTACAGGAGCAGTTCTTC. Amino acids: CATSPVRGLQEQFF.

This clone was counted between two and nine times. The rearrangement links TRBV28 to TRBJ2-1; D remains ambiguous. CDR1 and CDR2 (germline): MDHEN, SYDVKM. V was clipped by 4 bases and J by 9 bases, with 10 bases between them. The CDR3 is 12 residues long. The CDR3 here is CASSSLGREQFF. For the CDR3, the DNA is TGTGCCAGCAGTTCCCTAGGCCGTGAGCAGTTCTTC. The full variable domain, with the rest looked up from reference TRBV28 and TRBJ2-1, is DVKVTQSSRYLVKRTGEKVFLECVQDMDHENMFWYRQDPGLGLRLIYFSYDVKMKEKGDIPEGYSVSREKKERFSLILESASTNQTSMYLCASSSLGREQFFGPGTRLTVL.

This rearrangement joins TRBV5-1 to TRBJ2-7, with D uncertain. The V gene lost 2 bases and the J gene lost 3 bases, with 15 bases spanning the gap. Germline CDR1 is SGHRS and CDR2 is YFSETQ. CDR3 size: 15 residues. The CDR3 DNA follows: TGCGCCAGCAGCTTATCCCCCCAGGTCGGCTACGAGCAGTACTTC. Protein: CASSLSPQVGYEQYF.

This chain links TRBV29-1 with TRBJ2-7, with TRBD2 identical over 9 bases. V trimming: 6 bases; J trimming: 0 bases; junction bases outside the gene matches: 6. CDR3 length: 14 residues. CDR1 is SQVTM and CDR2 is ANQGSEA in the germline V gene. DNA of the CDR3: TGCAGCGTGGATAGCGGGGGAAGCTCCTACGAGCAGTACTTC. This encodes CSVDSGGSSYEQYF.

This chain uses TRBV12-5 with TRBJ1-1; D is undetermined. The V and J ends lost 1 base and 1 base respectively, with 10 bases between them. The length of the CDR3 is 15 residues. Germline CDR1 reads LGHNT; CDR2 reads FRNRAP. CDR3 loop: CASGLEDWGNTEAFF. DNA of the CDR3: TGTGCTAGTGGTTTGGAAGACTGGGGGAACACTGAAGCTTTCTTT.

This clone was found once. The chain joins TRBV23-1 to TRBJ2-7; 11 nucleotides align to TRBD2. TRBV23-1 is assigned to the ORF class and has an uncertain function. J was trimmed by 6 bases and V by 9 bases; bases with no gene match: 7. The length of the CDR3 is 13 residues. The CDR3, as DNA: TGCGCCAGTACTGTAGCGGGAGGGCGCGAGCAGTACTTC. It yields the protein CASTVAGGREQYF.

The J gene is TRBJ1-1, the V gene TRBV28; TRBD1 is a possible D gene (5 bases). V was pared by 1 base and J by 4 bases, with 10 bases between. The germline gives CDR1 MDHEN, CDR2 SYDVKM. The CDR3 covers 14 residues. CDR3 in DNA: TGTGCCAGCAGTTTATTAGGGGTTGGCACTGAAGCTTTCTTT. Encoded protein: CASSLLGVGTEAFF.

This clone was seen a handful of times. The V and J genes are TRBV30 and TRBJ1-4, with D hard to call. The CDR3 is made up of 12 amino acids. Trimming took 8 bases from V and 8 from J, leaving 15 bases between them. Germline CDR1 is GTSNPN and CDR2 is SVGIG (reference sequence). This CDR3 reads CAGRSAGEKLFF. In DNA form, the CDR3 reads TGTGCCGGGCGGTCAGCGGGGGAAAAACTGTTTTTT.

V and J are TRBV28 and TRBJ1-5; no definite D call. Per germline, CDR1 MDHEN and CDR2 SYDVKM. The V gene lost 3 bases and the J gene lost 0 bases, with 33 bases spanning the gap. This CDR3 spans 23 amino acids. CDR3 amino acids: CASSFMSPWGQWEASYSNQPQHF. For the CDR3, the DNA is TGTGCCAGCAGTTTTATGAGTCCCTGGGGTCAATGGGAAGCGAGTTATAGCAATCAGCCCCAGCATTTT. Using reference TRBV28 and TRBJ1-5 for the parts outside the CDR3, the full variable domain is DVKVTQSSRYLVKRTGEKVFLECVQDMDHENMFWYRQDPGLGLRLIYFSYDVKMKEKGDIPEGYSVSREKKERFSLILESASTNQTSMYLCASSFMSPWGQWEASYSNQPQHFGDGTRLSIL.

The chain recombines TRBV14 with TRBJ2-7; D may be TRBD2 (5 bases). Trimming shortened V by 1 base and J by 2 bases, and 24 bases separated the two germline ends. Germline-derived CDR1 and CDR2 are SGHDN and FVKESK. The CDR3 is 19 residues long. The CDR3 coding sequence is TGTGCCAGCAGCCAAGGACTATTCACCTACGTCGACTATACCTACGAGCAGTACTTC. The encoded protein is CASSQGLFTYVDYTYEQYF.

V is TRBV10-3 and J is TRBJ2-7; 9 bases line up with TRBD2. The length of the CDR3 is 16 residues. Germline loops: CDR1 ENHRY, CDR2 SYGVKD. V lost 0 bases and J lost 5; bases outside the gene matches: 8. The CDR3 nucleotides are TGTGCCATCAGTGAGTCGTTGGCGGGAGGGATCCACGAGCAGTACTTC. Translating gives CAISESLAGGIHEQYF.

The chain has TRBV7-6 and TRBJ1-2, with D possibly TRBD1 on 6 matching bases. The CDR3 covers 15 residues. V lost 3 bases and J lost 3, with 14 bases in between. CDR1 is SGHVS and CDR2 is FNYEAQ in the germline V gene. The CDR3 DNA sequence: TGTGCCAGCAGCTTGGCCGGCCGGGGGCACTATGGCTACACCTTC. This codes for CASSLAGRGHYGYTF.

J is TRBJ2-7 and V is TRBV11-3, with TRBD2 as a possible D gene (7 bases). The CDR3 has 17 residues. Germline CDR1 and CDR2: SGHNT and YENEEA. Trimming pared 5 bases from V and 3 bases from J, leaving 23 bases between. Here the CDR3 reads CASSSSNRGARGYEQYF. CDR3 in DNA: TGTGCCAGCAGCAGTAGTAATCGGGGGGCAAGGGGCTACGAGCAGTACTTC.

V is TRBV6-8 and J is TRBJ2-7; 9 nucleotides align to TRBD1. V was clipped by 6 bases and J by 1 base; unmatched bases: 10. Germline CDR1 MNHGY, CDR2 SAAAGT. This CDR3 contains 16 residues. The CDR3 sequence is CASRPFYRGRSYEQYF. CDR3 nucleotide sequence: TGTGCCAGCAGACCCTTCTACAGGGGGCGATCCTACGAGCAGTACTTC.

The chain couples TRBV7-6 to TRBJ2-7; 15 positions agree with TRBD2. Trimming took 1 base from V and 3 from J; bases not matched to a gene: 4. In germline, CDR1 is SGHVS, CDR2 FNYEAQ. This CDR3 contains 17 residues. CDR3 sequence: CASSLVGLAGGNYEQYF. CDR3 nucleotide sequence: TGTGCCAGCAGCTTAGTCGGACTAGCGGGAGGGAACTACGAGCAGTACTTC.